Listed below are T cell receptor beta chains from one sample, sequenced in a study of blood T cell repertoires in COVID-19. Measured with immunoSEQ multiplex PCR; TCRdb has only the in-frame clones, and not every one. The table includes under 250,000 clones, around 83% detected once. Sequencing used peripheral blood. These receptors all come from a woman aged 18-29 years with acute or convalescent COVID-19. Each CDR3 is given with its conserved first and last residue. Fields, in order: D gene, clone size, J gene, V gene, CDR3 protein. D genes are given only for firm matches. Clone size is shown for a subset of rows, as once, few, many or a class of expanded clone.

TRBD1 | - | TRBJ2-3 | TRBV5-6 | CASSTGTGGEDTQYF
- | - | TRBJ1-5 | TRBV6-5 | CASSPGAESNQPQHF
TRBD1 | - | TRBJ1-4 | TRBV19 | CASTQDRGFNIGEKLFF
- | once | TRBJ1-1 | TRBV14 | CASSHREEANTEAFF
TRBD2 | - | TRBJ2-1 | TRBV25-1 | CASSNGRATYNEQFF
- | - | TRBJ1-4 | TRBV9 | CASSARGLANEKLFF
TRBD1 | - | TRBJ1-5 | TRBV11-1 | CASSLGAGGKQPQHF
- | - | TRBJ2-7 | TRBV25-1 | CASRGGYEQYF
- | - | TRBJ1-5 | TRBV28 | CASSSVGGGHQPQHF
TRBD2 | once | TRBJ2-7 | TRBV5-1 | CASSLGGGSSGRTYEQYF
- | - | TRBJ1-1 | TRBV7-2 | CASSLVDSRNTEAFF
- | - | TRBJ2-7 | TRBV5-6 | CASSLEVGEQYF
TRBD2 | - | TRBJ2-7 | TRBV29-1 | CSVAGGRGADSYEQYF
- | - | TRBJ1-6 | TRBV21-1 | CASSKHGGNSPLHF
TRBD2 | - | TRBJ2-1 | TRBV2 | CASSATLAGGLHNEQFF
TRBD2 | - | TRBJ2-3 | TRBV5-1 | CASSLVAGRDPDTQYF
TRBD2 | - | TRBJ2-4 | TRBV18 | CASSPQAGGPNIQYF
TRBD2 | - | TRBJ2-7 | TRBV18 | CASSPASGRLHEQYF
- | - | TRBJ1-2 | TRBV3-1/TRBV3-2 | CASSQVRSYGYTF
TRBD1 | - | TRBJ2-2 | TRBV6-2/TRBV6-3 | CASSTDRGRKAGRALAGELFF
TRBD2 | - | TRBJ2-3 | TRBV5-1 | CASSSGTSGDTSTDTQYF
- | - | TRBJ2-5 | TRBV19 | CASRQVAAISQETQYF
TRBD2 | - | TRBJ2-7 | TRBV28 | CASRLADLYEQYF